This record looks at one TCR beta chain sequence and its context. These data are taken from a study of graft-versus-host responses after intestinal transplantation. TCRdb keeps only in-frame clones here, not all; method: immunoSEQ multiplex PCR. The data contain some 70,000 clones, roughly 92% of them seen just once; the ten biggest clones take up about 6.7%. The CDR3 is 15 amino acids. Germline CDR1 and CDR2: SGHTA and FQGTGA. After removal of 5 bases from V and 6 bases from J, the junction contained 8 bases not matched to a gene. The sample was bone marrow, taken almost 750 days after intestinal transplantation. The receptor was isolated from a human patient who received an intestinal transplant, so some T cells may come from the graft donor. The J gene is TRBJ2-2, the V gene TRBV7-3; 8 positions match TRBD1. Here the CDR3 DNA reads TGTGCCAGCAGCCCCTACGGACAGGGCGCCGGGGAGCTGTTTTTT. Its translation is CASSPYGQGAGELFF.